This entry is about one T cell receptor beta chain. The antigen is undetermined. The method was immunoSEQ multiplex PCR; TCRdb's version includes in-frame clones alone and lacks a portion of them. This table has approximately 46,000 clones, 80% appearing once. The data derive from a study of OX40 agonist ivuxolimab in advanced cancers. Points from the study as a whole: Doses of 0.1 to 3.0 mg/kg were accompanied by clonal expansion of CD4+ and CD8+ blood T cells by week 6.

The CDR3 spans 16 residues. The junction had 16 bases not matched to a gene; V was cut back by 6 bases and J by 12 bases. The germline V gene encodes CDR1 MDHEN and CDR2 SYDVKM. The input for sequencing was CD4+ or CD8+ T cells sorted from blood, taken in a trial of the OX40 agonist ivuxolimab. This clonotype was obtained from an adult with an advanced solid tumor such as melanoma, head and neck, liver or kidney cancer. V gene TRBV28 combines with J gene TRBJ2-1; 11 bases agree with TRBD2. In DNA form, the CDR3 reads TGTGCCAGCAGCTCTTCTAGCGGGGGGAGGGCTCAGGGGCAGTTCTTC. It codes for CASSSSSGGRAQGQFF.